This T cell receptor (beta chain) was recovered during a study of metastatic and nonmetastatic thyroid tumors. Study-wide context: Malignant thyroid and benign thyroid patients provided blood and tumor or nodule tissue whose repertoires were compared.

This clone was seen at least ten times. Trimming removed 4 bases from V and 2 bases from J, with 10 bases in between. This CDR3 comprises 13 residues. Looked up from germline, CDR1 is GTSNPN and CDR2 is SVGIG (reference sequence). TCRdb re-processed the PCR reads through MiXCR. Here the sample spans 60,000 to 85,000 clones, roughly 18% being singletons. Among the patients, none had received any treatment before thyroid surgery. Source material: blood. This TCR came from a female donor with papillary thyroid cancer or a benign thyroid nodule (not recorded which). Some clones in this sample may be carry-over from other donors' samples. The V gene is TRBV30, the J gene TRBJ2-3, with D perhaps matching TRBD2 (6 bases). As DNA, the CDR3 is TGTGCCTGGAACCGACTAGACACAGATACGCAGTATTTT. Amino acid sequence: CAWNRLDTDTQYF.